Listed below are T cell receptor beta chains from one sample, sequenced in a study of blood T cell repertoires in COVID-19. Assay: immunoSEQ multiplex PCR; the TCRdb copy retains only in-frame clones and omits some. The sample yields 390,000 or so clones, more than 80% seen once. The sample taken for sequencing was PBMCs or T cells enriched from blood (not recorded which). The origin of the receptors is a man aged 18 to 29 who had recovered from COVID-19. Each CDR3 is given with its conserved first and last residue. The D gene is left open where the match is weak. Clone size is given for some rows only: seen once, a few or many times, or a class if the clone is expanded.

TRBV9	TRBD1	once	TRBJ1-1	CASSAWTGGAAEAFF	TGTGCCAGCAGCGCTTGGACAGGGGGCGCGGCTGAAGCTTTCTTT
TRBV30	.	.	TRBJ1-2	CAWRSTGFYGYTF	TGTGCCTGGAGGTCAACAGGGTTCTATGGCTACACCTTC
TRBV7-9	.	.	TRBJ1-2	CASSLDSVYGYTF	TGTGCCAGCAGCTTAGATTCGGTCTATGGCTACACCTTC
TRBV6-5	TRBD1	.	TRBJ1-2	CASRQQGARYGYTF	TGTGCCAGCAGACAACAGGGGGCGCGGTATGGCTACACCTTC
TRBV27	TRBD2	.	TRBJ2-1	CASSMTSGSYNEQFF	TGTGCCAGCAGCATGACTAGCGGGAGCTACAATGAGCAGTTCTTC
TRBV14	TRBD1	once	TRBJ2-7	CASSQVVATGVYEQYF	TGTGCCAGCAGCCAAGTCGTGGCCACAGGGGTCTACGAGCAGTACTTC
TRBV28	TRBD1	.	TRBJ1-2	CASSRTTGAYGYTF	TGTGCCAGCAGTCGGACGACAGGGGCCTATGGCTACACCTTC
TRBV20-1	.	.	TRBJ2-5	CSATLEETQYF	TGCAGTGCTACCTTAGAAGAGACCCAGTACTTC
TRBV6-5	.	.	TRBJ2-1	CASSYVTGYNEQFF	TGTGCCAGCAGTTACGTAACAGGGTACAATGAGCAGTTCTTC
TRBV5-5	.	once	TRBJ2-7	CASSPYGTSYEQYF	TGTGCCAGCAGCCCATACGGTACCTCCTACGAGCAGTACTTC
TRBV5-1	TRBD1	.	TRBJ1-4	CASSLDARGRGEKLFF	TGCGCCAGCAGCTTGGATGCTAGGGGGCGCGGTGAAAAACTGTTTTTT
TRBV2	TRBD2	.	TRBJ2-2	CASTQRASGGTGELFF	TGTGCCAGCACTCAAAGGGCTAGCGGGGGAACCGGGGAGCTGTTTTTT
TRBV7-2	TRBD2	.	TRBJ2-2	CASSPAGGRIGELFF	TGTGCCAGCAGCCCTGCGGGGGGGCGTATCGGGGAGCTGTTTTTT
TRBV30	TRBD1	.	TRBJ1-5	CAWSVLGQGYQPQHF	TGTGCCTGGAGTGTACTTGGACAGGGGTATCAGCCCCAGCATTTT
TRBV7-9	.	.	TRBJ2-7	CASSPRTETPYEQYF	TGTGCCAGCAGCCCTCGGACAGAAACTCCCTACGAGCAGTACTTC
TRBV13	.	.	TRBJ1-6	CASRFGLSSYNSPLHF	TGTGCCAGCAGGTTCGGTCTTAGCTCCTATAATTCACCCCTCCACTTT
TRBV11-2	.	.	TRBJ2-7	CASSVTTQLYEQYF	TGTGCCAGCAGCGTGACAACTCAACTCTACGAGCAGTACTTC
TRBV7-2	.	.	TRBJ2-7	CASSLYDGSHEQYF	TGTGCCAGCAGCTTATATGACGGGAGCCACGAGCAGTACTTC
TRBV5-1	TRBD1	.	TRBJ1-2	CASRRDRGPSPYGYTF	TGCGCCAGCAGACGGGACAGGGGGCCCTCCCCCTATGGCTACACCTTC
TRBV19	.	few	TRBJ1-5	CASSKREYQPQHF	TGTGCCAGTAGTAAGAGGGAATATCAGCCCCAGCATTTT
TRBV5-3	TRBD1	.	TRBJ2-1	CARSSRTGDRDEQFF	TGTGCCAGAAGCAGTCGGACAGGGGATAGGGATGAGCAGTTCTTC
TRBV20-1	TRBD2	once	TRBJ2-1	CSASSGTSVSYNEQFF	TGCAGTGCTAGTTCCGGGACTAGCGTATCCTACAATGAGCAGTTCTTC
TRBV7-6	TRBD2	.	TRBJ2-5	CASSTSGSRGTQYF	TGTGCCAGCAGCACCAGCGGGAGTCGGGGGACCCAGTACTTC
TRBV2	.	.	TRBJ2-7	CASTPPRQGSSYEQYF	TGTGCCAGCACCCCCCCGAGGCAAGGGAGCTCCTACGAGCAGTACTTC
TRBV19	.	.	TRBJ2-6	CASTPGSGANVLTF	TGTGCCAGTACTCCAGGCTCTGGGGCCAACGTCCTGACTTTC
TRBV9	.	.	TRBJ1-2	CASSVDGQHNYGYTF	TGTGCCAGCAGCGTAGATGGGCAGCATAACTATGGCTACACCTTC
TRBV29-1	TRBD1	.	TRBJ2-2	CSATQGAGGELFF	TGCAGCGCAACGCAGGGGGCAGGCGGGGAGCTGTTTTTT
TRBV13	TRBD2	.	TRBJ2-1	CASSPGRGSVRVTYNEQFF	TGTGCCAGCAGCCCGGGGAGGGGTAGCGTCAGGGTAACCTACAATGAGCAGTTCTTC
TRBV18	TRBD1	.	TRBJ1-3	CASSLAPRTGDSGNTIYF	TGTGCCAGCTCACTGGCGCCGCGGACAGGGGACTCTGGAAACACCATATATTTT
TRBV18	.	.	TRBJ2-7	CASSPPQGRAFKEQYF	TGTGCCAGCTCACCACCCCAGGGGAGGGCCTTTAAGGAGCAGTACTTC
TRBV21-1	.	.	TRBJ2-2	CASSHPRGLNTGELFF	TGTGCCAGCAGCCACCCACGCGGGCTGAACACCGGGGAGCTGTTTTTT
TRBV30	.	.	TRBJ2-4	CAWGRRGLLVKNIQYF	TGTGCCTGGGGTCGCAGGGGTTTATTGGTCAAAAACATTCAGTACTTC
TRBV3-1/TRBV3-2	TRBD1	.	TRBJ1-1	CASSQGTGGTEAFF	TGTGCCAGCAGCCAAGGGACAGGGGGAACTGAAGCTTTCTTT
TRBV5-1	.	.	TRBJ2-3	CASSFLVPGADTQYF	TGCGCCAGCAGCTTCCTAGTCCCGGGTGCAGATACGCAGTATTTT
TRBV6-5	TRBD1	.	TRBJ1-2	CASERQGFGYTF	TGTGCCAGCGAAAGACAGGGTTTTGGCTACACCTTC
TRBV11-2	TRBD2	.	TRBJ2-5	CASSPGPSGGETQYF	TGTGCCAGCAGCCCCGGGCCTAGCGGGGGGGAGACCCAGTACTTC
TRBV7-9	TRBD2	.	TRBJ2-1	CASSPGGLAMDEQFF	TGTGCCAGCAGCCCGGGGGGACTAGCTATGGATGAGCAGTTCTTC
TRBV5-1	.	.	TRBJ1-1	CASSLGSDPTEAFF	TGCGCCAGCAGCTTGGGGAGCGATCCCACTGAAGCTTTCTTT
TRBV19	.	.	TRBJ1-5	CASSSNSNQPQHF	TGTGCCAGTAGTTCTAATAGCAATCAGCCCCAGCATTTT
TRBV10-3	.	.	TRBJ2-7	CAIRGAAYEQYF	TGTGCCATCAGAGGGGCAGCCTACGAGCAGTACTTC
TRBV9	TRBD2	.	TRBJ2-5	CASSVGGGGALGSETQYF	TGTGCCAGCAGCGTAGGAGGCGGGGGGGCCCTCGGTTCGGAGACCCAGTACTTC
TRBV19	.	.	TRBJ1-5	CASSFDSYGKQPQHF	TGTGCCAGTAGTTTCGACAGCTATGGGAAACAGCCCCAGCATTTT
TRBV7-9	.	.	TRBJ2-7	CASSLGPAFYEQYF	TGTGCCAGCAGCTTAGGGCCTGCATTCTACGAGCAGTACTTC